These 30 T cell receptor beta chains came from one sample sequenced in a study of T cell changes during pregnancy in multiple sclerosis. The repertoire was sequenced with immunoSEQ multiplex PCR; TCRdb's copy has only in-frame clones and lacks some. The sample holds about 40,000 clones, about 87% seen once. Sample: peripheral blood, taken in the first trimester of pregnancy. All receptors derive from a female donor in good health, enrolled as a control in a pregnancy study.

V is TRBV4-1 and J is TRBJ2-2; no clear D. The germline gives CDR1 MGHRA, CDR2 YSYEKL. The CDR3 covers 14 residues. Trimming removed 0 bases at V and 7 bases at J, with 9 bases between. The CDR3 DNA is TGCGCCAGCAGCCAAGATGGGCCGATCGGGGAGCTGTTTTTT. It encodes CASSQDGPIGELFF.

In its sample, this clone was seen once. The chain joins TRBV7-9 to TRBJ1-1; TRBD1 agrees at 10 bases. With 10 bases clipped from V and 6 bases from J, the junction kept 8 bases outside the gene matches. CDR3 length: 13 residues. CDR1 and CDR2 (germline): SEHNR, FQNEAQ (reference sequence). In DNA, the CDR3 is TGTGCCATTCTGACAGGGGGCAGGCCTGAAGCTTTCTTT. This translates into CAILTGGRPEAFF.

The V gene is TRBV7-8, the J gene TRBJ1-1, with TRBD1 matching over 7 bases. V was clipped by 5 bases and J by 11 bases; unmatched bases: 14. This CDR3 has 14 residues. CDR1 SGHVS and CDR2 FQNEAQ come from the germline V gene. The CDR3 DNA follows: TGTGCCAGCAGCACCCGCCGACAGGGTCCCGGGGCTTTCTTT. Protein sequence: CASSTRRQGPGAFF.

The V and J genes are TRBV6-5 and TRBJ1-1; TRBD1 matches at 8 bases. The CDR3 has 14 amino acids. After removal of 2 bases from V and 1 base from J, the junction contained 0 bases not matched to a gene. CDR1 and CDR2 (germline): MNHEY, SVGAGI. The CDR3 here is CASSYDRGNTEAFF. As DNA, the CDR3 is TGTGCCAGCAGTTACGACAGGGGGAACACTGAAGCTTTCTTT.

V usage is TRBV25-1 and J usage is TRBJ1-1, with TRBD1 identical over 7 bases. Germline CDR1 reads MGHDK; CDR2 reads SYGVNS. The CDR3 runs 13 residues. The V gene end was trimmed by 4 bases and the J gene end by 4 bases; junction bases not matched to a gene: 3. CDR3 sequence: CASSAGGGTEAFF. The CDR3 nucleotides are TGTGCCAGCAGTGCAGGGGGTGGCACTGAAGCTTTCTTT.

This clone was seen once. The rearrangement joins TRBV5-1 to TRBJ2-2; 7 bases line up with TRBD2. Germline V gives CDR1 SGHRS, CDR2 YFSETQ. Trimming cost V 4 bases and J 7 bases; bases outside gene matches: 7. The CDR3 runs 14 residues. CDR3 in DNA: TGCGCCAGCAGCATGCCGGGAGGATACGGGGAGCTGTTTTTT. Protein sequence: CASSMPGGYGELFF. The full variable domain, with the rest looked up from reference TRBV5-1 and TRBJ2-2, is KAGVTQTPRYLIKTRGQQVTLSCSPISGHRSVSWYQQTPGQGLQFLFEYFSETQRNKGNFPGRFSGRQFSNSRSEMNVSTLELGDSALYLCASSMPGGYGELFFGEGSRLTVL.

The count of this clone is one. This chain connects TRBV19 to TRBJ2-7, with 11 bases fitting TRBD2. Germline V CDR1 and CDR2: LNHDA, SQIVND (reference sequence). The length of the CDR3 is 16 residues. V was pared by 5 bases and J by 4 bases, with 10 bases of the junction left unmatched. The CDR3 loop is CASSLTSGSGAYEQYF. CDR3 DNA sequence: TGTGCCAGTAGTCTCACTAGCGGGAGCGGTGCGTACGAGCAGTACTTC. Combining the CDR3 with reference TRBV19 and TRBJ2-7 gives the whole variable domain DGGITQSPKYLFRKEGQNVTLSCEQNLNHDAMYWYRQDPGQGLRLIYYSQIVNDFQKGDIAEGYSVSREKKESFPLTVTSAQKNPTAFYLCASSLTSGSGAYEQYFGPGTRLTVT.

The chain is built from TRBV18 and TRBJ1-6; D may be TRBD1 (6 bases). The germline V and J ends were trimmed by 2 bases and 9 bases, with 11 bases remaining between them. The germline V gene has CDR1 KGHSH and CDR2 LQKENI. This CDR3 has 14 residues. CDR3 in amino acids: CASSPGAGASPLHF. The CDR3 DNA reads TGTGCCAGCTCACCAGGGGCAGGGGCTTCACCCCTCCACTTT.

The chain combines TRBV5-3 with TRBJ1-6; D might be TRBD1 (5 bases). Being an ORF, TRBV5-3 has a function that is uncertain. The CDR3 is 17 amino acids. Trimming removed 7 bases from V and 7 bases from J, with 24 bases in between. Here the CDR3 DNA reads TGTGCCAGATACCAAGGCCAGGGCCATGGGGCAAATTCACCCCTCCACTTT. It is translated as CARYQGQGHGANSPLHF.

The chain has TRBV28 and TRBJ1-5; TRBD1 matches 8 bases. Germline lookup yields CDR1 MDHEN and CDR2 SYDVKM. J was trimmed by 4 bases and V by 4 bases; bases with no gene match: 3. There are 14 residues in the CDR3. CDR3 coding DNA: TGTGCCAGCAGTTCCAGACAGGGGAATCAGCCCCAGCATTTT. This gives the protein CASSSRQGNQPQHF.

V is TRBV15 and J is TRBJ1-1; 8 bases are shared with TRBD1. Germline V gene sequence: CDR1 LNHNV, CDR2 YYDKDF (reference sequence). The junction had 5 bases not matched to a gene; V was cut back by 1 base and J by 4 bases. The CDR3 totals 15 residues. DNA of the CDR3: TGTGCCACCAGCAGAGCAGGGGGCGACGGCACTGAAGCTTTCTTT. Protein sequence: CATSRAGGDGTEAFF.

The rearrangement joins TRBV5-1 to TRBJ1-6; 9 bases agree with TRBD1. The germline CDR1 and CDR2 sequences are SGHRS and YFSETQ. Germline trimming cut 4 bases from V and 5 bases from J; bases unmatched to any gene: 7. This CDR3 spans 16 amino acids. CDR3 bases: TGCGCCAGCAGCGGAGGAGGGACAGGGAATAATTCACCCCTCCACTTT. Translated: CASSGGGTGNNSPLHF.

In this sample, this clone turned up once. This chain joins TRBV2 and TRBJ2-1, with a possible D match to TRBD2 (5 bases). With 4 bases removed from V and 7 bases from J, the gap between germline ends came to 8 bases. The CDR3 runs to 12 residues. Per the germline V gene, CDR1 is SNHLY and CDR2 is FYNNEI. This chain's CDR3 is CASSAGINEQFF. The CDR3 DNA reads as TGTGCCAGCAGTGCGGGGATTAATGAGCAGTTCTTC.

The rearrangement links TRBV7-9 to TRBJ1-2; TRBD1 might be the D (6 bases). This CDR3 contains 15 residues. The germline V gene encodes CDR1 SEHNR and CDR2 FQNEAQ (reference sequence). Trimming took 2 bases from V and 2 from J, leaving 12 bases between them. As DNA, the CDR3 is TGTGCCAGCAGCTTATCCGGGGGGGCAAACTATGGCTACACCTTC. Protein: CASSLSGGANYGYTF.

The rearrangement links TRBV6-1 to TRBJ1-1, with a weak D call TRBD1 (5 bases). Germline-derived CDR1 and CDR2 are MNHNS and SASEGT. Trimming shortened V by 8 bases and J by 4 bases, and 17 bases separated the two germline ends. The CDR3 runs 14 residues. CDR3 amino acids: CASSSGAGGTEAFF. CDR3 coding DNA: TGTGCCAGCTCCTCCGGGGCGGGGGGCACTGAAGCTTTCTTT.

V gene TRBV6-6 combines with J gene TRBJ2-1, with 7 bases that match TRBD1. The junction had 12 bases not matched to a gene; V was cut back by 4 bases and J by 9 bases. In germline, CDR1 is MNHNY, CDR2 SVGAGI (reference sequence). CDR3 length equals 15 residues. The CDR3 DNA sequence: TGTGCCAGCAGTTTTAGCGAACCAGGGGGTGGTGAGCAGTTCTTC. It yields the protein CASSFSEPGGGEQFF.

The J gene is TRBJ1-6, the V gene TRBV7-2; D perhaps matches TRBD1 (6 bases). The CDR3 consists of 16 residues. In germline, CDR1 is SGHTA, CDR2 FQGNSA. V shed 4 bases and J shed 9 bases, with 19 bases lying between them. In nucleotides, the CDR3 is TGTGCCAGCAGCTCCCGACAGGTCCTTCCTGTTTCACCCCTCCACTTT. Amino acid sequence: CASSSRQVLPVSPLHF.

CDR3 sequence (DNA): TGTGCCACCAACCGAAACAGGGGGGCGGAAAAACTGTTTTTT. Translated, it gives CATNRNRGAEKLFF. The gene calls are TRBV15 and TRBJ1-4; TRBD1 matches 8 bases. The CDR3 spans 14 residues. Germline V gene data show CDR1 as LNHNV and CDR2 as YYDKDF (reference sequence). The junction had 9 bases not matched to a gene; V was cut back by 7 bases and J by 8 bases.

The chain is built from TRBV6-5 and TRBJ1-1, with D possibly TRBD1 on 6 matching bases. The CDR3 is made up of 14 amino acids. Trimming stripped 5 bases from V and 2 bases from J, with 12 bases between. Germline V CDR1 and CDR2: MNHEY, SVGAGI. CDR3 sequence: CASSHRTDNTEAFF. DNA for the CDR3: TGTGCCAGCAGTCACAGGACAGACAACACTGAAGCTTTCTTT.

For this clone: A read error may produce the germline difference seen at one junction end. The rearrangement joins TRBV19 to TRBJ2-7; 12 bases fit TRBD1. CDR3 size: 14 residues. Germline values: CDR1 LNHDA, CDR2 SQIVND (reference sequence). The CDR3: CASSAPGQGAKSEF. DNA of the CDR3: TGTGCCAGTAGTGCCCCGGGACAGGGGGCGAAATCCGAGTTC.

V usage is TRBV7-3 and J usage is TRBJ2-3; 11 bases match TRBD2. V lost 6 bases, J lost 4 bases, and 3 bases stayed unmatched. Germline lookup yields CDR1 SGHTA and CDR2 FQGTGA. The CDR3 has 14 residues. CDR3 nucleotides: TGTGCCAGCAGTTTAGCGGGAGGGGCAGATACGCAGTATTTT. It encodes CASSLAGGADTQYF.

The rearrangement links TRBV19 to TRBJ2-3, with TRBD1 identical over 7 bases. Unmatched junction bases numbered 3, after V lost 1 base and J lost 2 bases. CDR1 and CDR2 from the germline V gene are LNHDA and SQIVND (reference sequence). The CDR3 is made up of 15 amino acids. The CDR3 DNA sequence: TGTGCCAGTAGTATAGGACAGGGACACACAGATACGCAGTATTTT. Amino acids: CASSIGQGHTDTQYF.

The rearrangement uses TRBV28 and TRBJ1-6, with 9 bases that match TRBD1. The CDR3 has 14 amino acids. Trimming cost V 4 bases and J 5 bases; bases outside gene matches: 0. Germline V gene data show CDR1 as MDHEN and CDR2 as SYDVKM. CDR3 nucleotide sequence: TGTGCCAGCAGTTGGACAGGGGATAATTCACCCCTCCACTTT. As protein: CASSWTGDNSPLHF.

The rearrangement uses TRBV5-1 and TRBJ2-1; 10 nucleotides line up with TRBD2. With V trimmed by 0 bases and J by 6 bases, 3 bases remained unmatched. Germline CDR1 reads SGHRS; CDR2 reads YFSETQ. This CDR3 comprises 15 residues. CDR3 sequence (DNA): TGCGCCAGCAGCTTGGCGCTAGCGGGGGCCAATGAGCAGTTCTTC. Translated, it gives CASSLALAGANEQFF.

The gene calls are TRBV6-5 and TRBJ1-2; a possible D gene is TRBD1 (5 bases). Trimming took off 0 bases at V and 2 bases at J, with 10 bases between the two ends. The CDR3 extends over 15 amino acids. From germline, CDR1 is MNHEY and CDR2 SVGAGI. Here the CDR3 reads CASSYSGAVNYGYTF. As DNA, the CDR3 is TGTGCCAGCAGTTACTCAGGGGCAGTAAACTATGGCTACACCTTC.

V usage is TRBV4-2 and J usage is TRBJ2-7; perhaps TRBD2 as D (7 bases). This CDR3 comprises 15 residues. Germline V lookup: CDR1 LGHNA, CDR2 YNFKEQ. Deletions cut 4 bases from V and 4 bases from J, with 17 bases between. The chain's CDR3 is CASSLGLGRGYEQYF. CDR3 bases: TGTGCCAGCAGCCTAGGTCTAGGGAGGGGGTACGAGCAGTACTTC.

This clone was counted a single time. The chain links TRBV9 to TRBJ2-7, with D tentatively TRBD1 (5 bases). This CDR3 spans 16 amino acids. Germline-derived CDR1 and CDR2 are SGDLS and YYNGEE. Trimming shortened V by 3 bases and J by 2 bases, and 18 bases separated the two germline ends. The chain's CDR3 is CASSGDSENNPYEQYF. The CDR3 DNA sequence: TGTGCCAGCAGCGGAGACAGCGAAAATAACCCCTACGAGCAGTACTTC.

CDR3 in amino acids: CAWRDLAGGDTGELFF. The CDR3 bases are TGTGCCTGGAGAGACCTAGCGGGAGGGGACACCGGGGAGCTGTTTTTT. This chain uses TRBV30 with TRBJ2-2; 12 positions agree with TRBD2. Germline lookup yields CDR1 GTSNPN and CDR2 SVGIG (reference sequence). The CDR3 covers 16 residues. The ends lost 3 bases at V and 3 bases at J; junction bases unmatched: 5.

The chain combines TRBV5-1 with TRBJ1-3, with 7 bases fitting TRBD1. V lost 3 bases and J lost 0; bases outside the gene matches: 6. The CDR3 loop spans 16 amino acids. Per germline, CDR1 SGHRS and CDR2 YFSETQ. CDR3: CASSYTTGSSGNTIYF. The CDR3 DNA sequence: TGCGCCAGCAGCTACACGACAGGGAGCTCTGGAAACACCATATATTTT.

The count of this clone is one. The CDR3 region is CASSLVGGNQPQHF. In DNA form, the CDR3 reads TGTGCCAGCAGCTTAGTAGGAGGGAATCAGCCCCAGCATTTT. The chain carries TRBV5-6 and TRBJ1-5, with D uncertain. The CDR3 consists of 14 residues. CDR1 and CDR2 (germline): SGHDT, YYEEEE. V was clipped by 2 bases and J by 4 bases, with 10 bases between them.